These 19 T cell receptor beta chains came from one sample sequenced in a study of T-cell memory formation after mild COVID-19. TCRdb re-called the 5' RACE reads through MiXCR, storing one row per CDR3 protein. The data contain 400,000 to 500,000 distinct CDR3 sequences, less than 25% of them singletons. Sequenced: PBMCs or a T cell subset sorted from them (not recorded which). The receptors were gathered from an adult woman who had mild COVID-19 (a few samples of this study predate the infection). Cell type and time point are not known.

The sample holds many counts of this clonotype. CDR3 sequence (DNA): TGTGCCAGCAGCCCCACCCCAGATACGCAGTATTTT. Translated, it gives CASSPTPDTQYF. The rearrangement links TRBV7-2 to TRBJ2-3; D is unclear. This CDR3 is 12 amino acids long. V lost 5 bases and J 4 bases, leaving 7 bases between the germline ends. CDR1 is SGHTA and CDR2 is FQGNSA in the germline V gene.

This clonotype was counted once. V gene TRBV12-3 or TRBV12-4 combines with J gene TRBJ2-7; D may be TRBD1 or TRBD2 (5 bases each). V lost 6 bases and J 3 bases, leaving 9 bases between the germline ends. This CDR3 spans 12 amino acids. The CDR3 spells CASSWGYYEQYF. Written as DNA, the CDR3 is TGTGCCAGCAGCTGGGGGTACTACGAGCAGTACTTC.

The table lists this clonotype with a few counts. The chain uses TRBV7-2 and TRBJ1-6; D remains unclear. There are 13 residues in the CDR3. Germline CDR1 is SGHTA and CDR2 is FQGNSA. The germline V and J ends were trimmed by 5 bases and 8 bases, with 10 bases remaining between them. This CDR3 is CASSIKRDSPLHF. As DNA, the CDR3 is TGTGCCAGCAGCATAAAAAGAGATTCACCCCTCCACTTT.

A few counts support this clonotype. V and J are TRBV5-1 and TRBJ2-7; TRBD1 matches at 7 bases. V lost 4 bases to trimming and J lost 7 bases; unmatched junction nucleotides: 11. The CDR3 runs to 14 residues. Germline V gene lookup returns CDR1 SGHRS and CDR2 YFSETQ. CDR3 nucleotides: TGCGCCAGCAGCCCAAAGACAGGGCTCCGGGAGCAGTACTTC. Amino acids: CASSPKTGLREQYF. Using reference TRBV5-1 and TRBJ2-7 for the parts outside the CDR3, the full variable domain is KAGVTQTPRYLIKTRGQQVTLSCSPISGHRSVSWYQQTPGQGLQFLFEYFSETQRNKGNFPGRFSGRQFSNSRSEMNVSTLELGDSALYLCASSPKTGLREQYFGPGTRLTVT.

This clonotype came up many times. This chain joins TRBV2 and TRBJ1-2, with 7 bases matching TRBD1. V shed 6 bases, J shed 2 bases, and the junction held 12 bases outside the gene matches. This CDR3 has 16 residues. Germline CDR1 reads SNHLY; CDR2 reads FYNNEI. CDR3 region: CASRKSGRDRNYGYTF. CDR3 bases: TGTGCCAGCAGGAAAAGTGGAAGGGACAGAAACTATGGCTACACCTTC.

The chain joins TRBV10-3 to TRBJ2-5; a possible D gene is TRBD1 (6 bases). Trimming took off 7 bases at V and 0 bases at J, with 18 bases between the two ends. The germline V gene has CDR1 ENHRY and CDR2 SYGVKD. CDR3 length equals 16 residues. CDR3 amino acids: CAINGREGEHQETQYF. CDR3 DNA sequence: TGTGCCATCAACGGAAGAGAGGGGGAACACCAAGAGACCCAGTACTTC.

In regard to this clonotype: One end of the junction does not line up with germline, which may come from a read error. The chain joins TRBV12-3 or TRBV12-4 to TRBJ2-1, with unresolved D. This CDR3 has 12 residues. This CDR3 is CASSLSFNEQFF. CDR3 bases: TGTGCCAGCAGTTTATCCTTCAATGAGCAGTTCTTC.

The chain has TRBV9 and TRBJ2-2, with 10 bases fitting TRBD1. This CDR3 region has 18 residues. Looked up from germline, CDR1 is SGDLS and CDR2 is YYNGEE. Losses at the gene ends were 3 bases for V and 7 bases for J; bases not matched to a gene: 15. The CDR3 sequence is CASSDPAGGQGVIGELFF. CDR3 nucleotides: TGTGCCAGCAGCGACCCAGCGGGCGGACAGGGGGTTATCGGGGAGCTGTTTTTT.

V gene TRBV20-1 combines with J gene TRBJ2-7; D remains ambiguous. Germline CDR1 and CDR2: DFQATT and SNEGSKA (reference sequence). There are 15 residues in the CDR3. The V and J ends lost 0 bases and 5 bases respectively, with 17 bases between them. CDR3 nucleotides: TGCAGTGCTAGAGATCGAATCGGCCCCGGTGACGAGCAGTACTTC. It translates to CSARDRIGPGDEQYF.

This clonotype has a handful of counts. The chain has TRBV28 and TRBJ1-2, with a possible D match to TRBD1 (5 bases). V shed 11 bases and J shed 4 bases, with 14 bases lying between them. The CDR3 extends over 12 amino acids. Germline V CDR1 and CDR2: MDHEN, SYDVKM. The CDR3 DNA reads TGTGCCGTAGGGACGGACGTCTATGGCTACACCTTC. It codes for CAVGTDVYGYTF.

The V gene is TRBV3-1, the J gene TRBJ1-5, with D possibly TRBD1 on 6 matching bases. Germline CDR1 reads LGHDT; CDR2 reads YNNKEL (reference sequence). V was cut by 6 bases and J by 7 bases, with 13 bases left in between. The CDR3 is made up of 13 amino acids. The CDR3 reads CASSQRGGQPQHF. CDR3 bases: TGTGCCAGCAGTCAGAGAGGGGGACAGCCCCAGCATTTT.

The rearrangement links TRBV9 to TRBJ1-5, with a tentative D call TRBD1 (5 bases). The CDR3 length is 13 residues. V lost 4 bases and J 6 bases, leaving 11 bases between the germline ends. CDR1 is SGDLS, CDR2 YYNGEE, per germline. The CDR3 coding sequence is TGTGCCAGCAGCCAAACAGGACGTCAGCCCCAGCATTTT. It translates to CASSQTGRQPQHF.

This clonotype was picked up a small number of times. The CDR3 spells CASSQAKQGFQPQHF. The CDR3 DNA reads TGTGCCAGCAGCCAAGCAAAACAGGGGTTTCAGCCCCAGCATTTT. The chain uses TRBV4-2 and TRBJ1-5; 7 nucleotides align to TRBD1. Germline-derived CDR1 and CDR2 are LGHNA and YNFKEQ. V trimming: 1 base; J trimming: 6 bases; junction bases outside the gene matches: 6. This CDR3 is 15 amino acids long.

This clonotype was counted at least ten times. The CDR3 sequence: CASSTGSSGVREQFF. DNA for the CDR3: TGTGCCAGCAGTACAGGGTCTAGCGGGGTTCGAGAGCAGTTCTTC. J is TRBJ2-1 and V is TRBV4-2; 9 bases agree with TRBD2. V lost 6 bases, J lost 10 bases, and 13 bases stayed unmatched. Germline assignment: CDR1 LGHNA and CDR2 YNFKEQ. The CDR3 consists of 15 residues.

The chain combines TRBV7-9 with TRBJ2-7; 11 bases fit TRBD2. There are 16 residues in the CDR3. V was clipped by 1 base and J by 4 bases; unmatched bases: 6. Looked up from germline, CDR1 is SEHNR and CDR2 is FQNEAQ (reference sequence). CDR3 in DNA: TGTGCCAGCAGCTTAGGATTCGGGACTAGCGGTTACGAGCAGTACTTC. Residues: CASSLGFGTSGYEQYF.

This clonotype has more than one count but fewer than ten. The chain recombines TRBV5-5 with TRBJ1-2, with D uncertain. There are 14 residues in the CDR3. Deletions cut 0 bases from V and 3 bases from J, with 9 bases between. The germline V gene encodes CDR1 SGHKS and CDR2 YYEKEE (reference sequence). The CDR3 nucleotides read TGTGCCAGCAGCTTGGGCACCGAGGACTATGGCTACACCTTC. This sequence encodes CASSLGTEDYGYTF.

This chain joins TRBV20-1 and TRBJ1-1; 7 positions agree with TRBD1. Germline values: CDR1 DFQATT, CDR2 SNEGSKA (reference sequence). The CDR3 has 14 residues. Trimming removed 5 bases from V and 4 bases from J; junction bases left unmatched: 10. CDR3 in amino acids: CSADSSTGITEAFF. The CDR3 nucleotides read TGCAGTGCTGATTCCTCGACAGGGATCACTGAAGCTTTCTTT.

This clonotype was detected many times. The rearrangement joins TRBV6-1 to TRBJ2-1; D gene ambiguous. The germline V gene encodes CDR1 MNHNS and CDR2 SASEGT. The CDR3 is 16 amino acids. Trimming removed 0 bases from V and 6 bases from J, with 15 bases in between. As DNA, the CDR3 is TGTGCCAGCAGTGAAGCGTCAGTGGCAGTTAGCAATGAGCAGTTCTTC. Its translation is CASSEASVAVSNEQFF.

The gene calls are TRBV6-2 or TRBV6-3 and TRBJ2-2; D is uncertain. Germline V gene sequence: CDR1 MNHEY, CDR2 SVGEGT. The CDR3 sequence is 14 residues long. Trimming left V 7 bases short and J 3 bases short, with 12 bases between. The CDR3 DNA is TGTGCCAGCACCGGAAGTTCCGACACCGGGGAGCTGTTTTTT. It encodes CASTGSSDTGELFF.